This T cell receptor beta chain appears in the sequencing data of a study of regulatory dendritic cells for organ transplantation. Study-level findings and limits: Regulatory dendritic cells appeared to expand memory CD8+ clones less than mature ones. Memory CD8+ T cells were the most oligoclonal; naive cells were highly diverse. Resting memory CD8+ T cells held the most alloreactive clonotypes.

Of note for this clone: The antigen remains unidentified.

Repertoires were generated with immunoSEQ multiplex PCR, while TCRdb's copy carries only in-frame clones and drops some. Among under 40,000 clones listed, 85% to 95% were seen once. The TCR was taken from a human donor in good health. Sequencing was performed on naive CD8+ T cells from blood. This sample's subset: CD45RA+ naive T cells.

CDR3 residues: CATSREAVYTEAFF. DNA of the CDR3: TGTGCCACCAGCAGAGAGGCGGTATACACTGAAGCTTTCTTT. The chain couples TRBV15 to TRBJ1-1; D remains ambiguous. The length of the CDR3 is 14 residues. V lost 0 bases and J 3 bases, leaving 8 bases between the germline ends. Germline lookup yields CDR1 LNHNV and CDR2 YYDKDF (reference sequence).